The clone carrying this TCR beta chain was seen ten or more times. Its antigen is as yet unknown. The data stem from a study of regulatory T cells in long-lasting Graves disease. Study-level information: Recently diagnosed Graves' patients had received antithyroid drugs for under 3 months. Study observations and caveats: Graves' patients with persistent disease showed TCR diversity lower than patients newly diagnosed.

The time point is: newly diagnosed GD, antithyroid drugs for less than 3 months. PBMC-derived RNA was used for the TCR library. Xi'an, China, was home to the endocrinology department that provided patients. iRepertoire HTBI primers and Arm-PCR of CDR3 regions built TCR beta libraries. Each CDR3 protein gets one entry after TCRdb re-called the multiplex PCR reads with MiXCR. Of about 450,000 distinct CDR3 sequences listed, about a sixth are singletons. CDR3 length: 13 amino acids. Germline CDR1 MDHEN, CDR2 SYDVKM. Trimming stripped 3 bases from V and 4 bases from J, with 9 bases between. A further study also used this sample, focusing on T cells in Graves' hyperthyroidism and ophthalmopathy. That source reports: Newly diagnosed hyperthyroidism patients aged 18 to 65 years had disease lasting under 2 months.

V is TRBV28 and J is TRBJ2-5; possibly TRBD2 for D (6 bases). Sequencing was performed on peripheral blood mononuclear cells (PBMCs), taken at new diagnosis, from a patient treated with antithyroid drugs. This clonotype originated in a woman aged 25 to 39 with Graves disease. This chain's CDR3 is CASSFLGGETQYF. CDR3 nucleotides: TGTGCCAGCAGTTTTTTGGGGGGAGAGACCCAGTACTTC.